The sequence of this TCR beta chain was determined in a study of PD-L1 blockade in urothelial cancer. For the study at large: Blood samples had a median of approximately 140,000 T cells, 75,000 or so unique TCRs, and clonality 0.08 to 0.09.

This CDR3 has 14 residues. V lost 7 bases and J 5 bases, leaving 16 bases between the germline ends. Germline loops: CDR1 SNHLY, CDR2 FYNNEI. This sample's time point: peripheral blood 6 weeks after treatment start. Patients were diagnosed with urothelial carcinoma, either locally advanced or metastatic. TCRdb's table, derived via immunoSEQ multiplex PCR, lists solely in-frame clones and lacks some. This table has approximately 93,000 clones, roughly 80% appearing once. The TCR sequence derives from a man in his sixties or seventies with urothelial cancer. The specimen comprised PBMCs, sampled around atezolizumab (anti-PD-L1) treatment. V is TRBV2 and J is TRBJ2-3; D might be TRBD2 (7 bases). CDR3 bases: TGTGCCAGCACCTTTCGGGGGGCCGTAGATACGCAGTATTTT. As protein: CASTFRGAVDTQYF.